This T cell receptor beta chain was profiled in a study of blood T cell repertoires in COVID-19. Overall study: Sites across the United States, Italy and Spain contributed samples from acute and convalescent COVID-19. T cells, B-cell-depleted T cells, or PBMCs supplied cDNA or gDNA.

Sequenced by immunoSEQ multiplex PCR; TCRdb stores in-frame clones only, minus some. The sample comprises 120,000 or so clones, around three quarters of which are singletons, and about 39% rests with the top ten. In germline, CDR1 is MNHEY, CDR2 SVGAGI. CDR3 size: 14 residues. Trimming removed 6 bases from V and 5 bases from J, with 16 bases in between. The sequence came from a man in his forties with active or convalescent COVID-19. Sequencing used peripheral blood. J is TRBJ1-2 and V is TRBV6-5, with D unclear. This CDR3 reads CASSPPGVGYGYTF. The CDR3 nucleotides read TGTGCCAGCAGCCCACCGGGAGTTGGGTATGGCTACACCTTC.